Listed here are 9 T cell receptor beta chains from one sample, sequenced in a study of early T cells in non-severe SARS-CoV-2 infection (dated by TCRdb to the early 2020s). Libraries were built with 5' RACE. TCRdb lists the instrument as NextSeq 500. TCRdb took the public reads, trimmed them with fastp at Q25, ran MiXCR for clone calling and kept in-frame beta chains. Each CDR3 protein gets just one entry, which takes the most common genes and DNA from the rows behind it. A total of 75,000 to 90,000 distinct CDR3 sequences appear in this sample, 5.5% to 7.5% of them only once. Under 10% of the sample comes from the top ten. Specimen: whole blood. The receptor set was obtained from an adult who was a healthcare worker with PCR-confirmed SARS-CoV-2 infection or an uninfected control (not recorded which).

The J gene is TRBJ1-5, the V gene TRBV5-8; no firm D call. The CDR3 has 13 residues. Per the germline V gene, CDR1 is SGHTS and CDR2 is YDEGEE. The V and J ends lost 0 bases and 7 bases respectively, with 8 bases between them. The CDR3 region is CASSLVLIQPQHF. CDR3 bases: TGTGCCAGCAGCTTGGTTTTAATACAGCCCCAGCATTTT.

This clonotype was observed a handful of times. The chain joins TRBV3-1 to TRBJ2-1, with 9 bases identical to TRBD1. CDR3 length: 16 residues. Trimming cost V 5 bases and J 6 bases; bases outside gene matches: 11. Germline V lookup: CDR1 LGHDT, CDR2 YNNKEL (reference sequence). CDR3 amino acids: CASSFRPGQGSNEQFF. Written as DNA, the CDR3 is TGTGCCAGCAGCTTTAGACCGGGACAGGGATCCAATGAGCAGTTCTTC.

This clonotype was seen at least ten times. V and J are TRBV6-5 and TRBJ1-2; 8 nucleotides align to TRBD1. The germline V gene encodes CDR1 MNHEY and CDR2 SVGAGI. The CDR3 spans 14 residues. J lost 3 bases, V lost 6 bases, and 6 bases had no gene match. The CDR3 spells CASRTGAPDYGYTF. DNA of the CDR3: TGTGCCAGCAGGACAGGGGCGCCCGACTATGGCTACACCTTC.

Ten or more counts support this clonotype. This chain connects TRBV6-5 to TRBJ1-6; TRBD1 matches at 9 bases. The V segment lost 6 bases and the J segment 7 bases; nucleotides outside the gene matches: 4. This CDR3 is 14 amino acids long. Germline V gene sequence: CDR1 MNHEY, CDR2 SVGAGI. The CDR3 coding sequence is TGTGCCAGCAGGGGGACAGGGTTAAATTCACCCCTCCACTTT. Protein product: CASRGTGLNSPLHF.

This clonotype was seen more than once but under ten times. This sequence joins TRBV27 and TRBJ2-4, with a possible D match to TRBD1 (6 bases). This CDR3 has 14 residues. V lost 4 bases and J lost 6, with 13 bases in between. CDR1 is MNHEY and CDR2 is SMNVEV in the germline V gene (reference sequence). CDR3 in DNA: TGTGCCAGCAGTTCAGGGGCAGGGAGAAACATTCAGTACTTC. Translation: CASSSGAGRNIQYF.

At least ten counts were recorded for this clonotype. V usage is TRBV7-2 and J usage is TRBJ1-6, with 8 nucleotides matching TRBD1. The CDR3 loop spans 16 amino acids. From germline, CDR1 is SGHTA and CDR2 FQGNSA. With V trimmed by 2 bases and J by 9 bases, 9 bases remained unmatched. The CDR3 here is CASSLRRAGGISPLHF. CDR3 sequence (DNA): TGTGCCAGCAGCTTAAGGCGGGCAGGGGGCATTTCACCCCTCCACTTT.

Ten or more counts support this clonotype. V gene TRBV4-2 combines with J gene TRBJ2-7; a weak D match, TRBD2 (6 bases). The length of the CDR3 is 16 residues. From germline, CDR1 is LGHNA and CDR2 YNFKEQ. V was trimmed by 0 bases and J by 7 bases, leaving 19 bases between them. CDR3 sequence (DNA): TGTGCCAGCAGCCAAGATCTGGCGGGGTCAAGTGCGGAGCAGTACTTC. Residues: CASSQDLAGSSAEQYF.

This clonotype showed up many times. The chain carries TRBV2 and TRBJ2-2, with 9 bases that match TRBD1. The trim removed 8 bases at V and 1 base at J, leaving 5 bases unmatched. The CDR3 sequence is 15 residues long. The germline V gene has CDR1 SNHLY and CDR2 FYNNEI. CDR3 DNA sequence: TGTGCCAGCCGTAGACAGGGGGGGAACACCGGGGAGCTGTTTTTT. Translated, it gives CASRRQGGNTGELFF.

J is TRBJ1-1 and V is TRBV11-2, with D perhaps TRBD1 (6 bases). The CDR3 extends over 17 amino acids. Germline CDR1 and CDR2: SGHAT and FQNNGV. With 5 bases removed from V and 0 bases from J, the gap between germline ends came to 19 bases. This chain's CDR3 is CASSRSRGPSLNTEAFF. DNA for the CDR3: TGTGCCAGCAGCCGAAGCAGGGGACCCTCTTTGAACACTGAAGCTTTCTTT.